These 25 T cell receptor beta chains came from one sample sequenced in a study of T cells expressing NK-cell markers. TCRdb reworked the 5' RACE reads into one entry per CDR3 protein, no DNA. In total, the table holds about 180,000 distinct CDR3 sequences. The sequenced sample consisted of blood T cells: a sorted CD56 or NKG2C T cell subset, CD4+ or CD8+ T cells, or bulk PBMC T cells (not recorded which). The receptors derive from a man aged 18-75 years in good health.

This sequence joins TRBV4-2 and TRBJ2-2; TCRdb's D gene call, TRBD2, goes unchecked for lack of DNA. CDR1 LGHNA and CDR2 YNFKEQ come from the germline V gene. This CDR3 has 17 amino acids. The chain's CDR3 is CASSQSLAGGYTGELFF.

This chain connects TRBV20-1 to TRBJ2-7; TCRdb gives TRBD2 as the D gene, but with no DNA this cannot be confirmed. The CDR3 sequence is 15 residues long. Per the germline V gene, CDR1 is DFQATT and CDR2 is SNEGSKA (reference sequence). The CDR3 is CSAIELAGGSYEQYF.

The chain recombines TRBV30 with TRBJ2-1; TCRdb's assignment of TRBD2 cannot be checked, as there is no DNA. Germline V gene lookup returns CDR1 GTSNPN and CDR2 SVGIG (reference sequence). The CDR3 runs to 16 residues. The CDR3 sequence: CAWLDPGLAGYNEQFF.

CDR3 amino acids: CASSQHRVTAVYNEQFF. The rearrangement joins TRBV14 to TRBJ2-1; TCRdb designates TRBD1, a call that cannot be tested without DNA. Germline loops: CDR1 SGHDN, CDR2 FVKESK. The CDR3 consists of 17 residues.

CDR3 protein: CASSDGGVNTGELFF. The chain carries TRBV6-1 and TRBJ2-2; TCRdb's D gene call, TRBD1, goes unchecked for lack of DNA. This CDR3 contains 15 residues. Germline CDR1 reads MNHNS; CDR2 reads SASEGT.

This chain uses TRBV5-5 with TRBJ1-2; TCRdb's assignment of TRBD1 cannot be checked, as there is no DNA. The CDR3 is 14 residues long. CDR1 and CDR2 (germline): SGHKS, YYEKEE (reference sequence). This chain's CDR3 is CASSHGEQGVSYTF.

This chain's CDR3 is CASSYLGAGGPLNEQFF. This chain connects TRBV6-5 to TRBJ2-1; lacking DNA, the TRBD2 call made by TCRdb goes unchecked. CDR3 length: 17 amino acids. Germline V gene data show CDR1 as MNHEY and CDR2 as SVGAGI.

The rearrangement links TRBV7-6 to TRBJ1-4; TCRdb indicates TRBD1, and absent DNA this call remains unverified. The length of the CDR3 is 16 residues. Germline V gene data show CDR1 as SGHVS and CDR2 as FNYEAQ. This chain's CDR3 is CASSLVFGQGMEKLFF.

The CDR3 here is CASSLLGAGVSYNEQFF. This chain connects TRBV7-8 to TRBJ2-1; TCRdb's D call, TRBD2, is unchecked because there is no DNA. CDR1 is SGHVS, CDR2 FQNEAQ, per germline. The CDR3 length is 17 residues.

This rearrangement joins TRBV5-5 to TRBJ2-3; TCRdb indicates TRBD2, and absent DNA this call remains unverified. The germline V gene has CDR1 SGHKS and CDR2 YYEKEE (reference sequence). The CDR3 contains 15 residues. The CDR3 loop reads CASSSTLAGGHTQYF.

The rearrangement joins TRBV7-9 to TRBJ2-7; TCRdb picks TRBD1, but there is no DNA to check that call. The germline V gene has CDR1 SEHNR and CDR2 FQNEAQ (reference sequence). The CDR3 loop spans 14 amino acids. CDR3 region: CASRGTGLSYEQYF.

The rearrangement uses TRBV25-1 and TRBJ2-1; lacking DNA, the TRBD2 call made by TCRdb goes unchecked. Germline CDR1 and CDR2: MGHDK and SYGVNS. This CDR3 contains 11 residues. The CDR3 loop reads CALGLAGGEFF.

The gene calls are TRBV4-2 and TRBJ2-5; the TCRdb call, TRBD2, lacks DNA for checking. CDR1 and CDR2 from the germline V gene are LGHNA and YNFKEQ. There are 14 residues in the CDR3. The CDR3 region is CASSPREGRETQYF.

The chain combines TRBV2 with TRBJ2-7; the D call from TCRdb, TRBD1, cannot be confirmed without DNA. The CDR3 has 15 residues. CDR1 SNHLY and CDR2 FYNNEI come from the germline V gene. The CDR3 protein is CASYEVAGNTYEQYF.

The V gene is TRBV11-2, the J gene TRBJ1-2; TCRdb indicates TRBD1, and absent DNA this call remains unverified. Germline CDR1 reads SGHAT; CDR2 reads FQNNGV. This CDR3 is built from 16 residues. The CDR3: CASSLDEGAAILGYTF.

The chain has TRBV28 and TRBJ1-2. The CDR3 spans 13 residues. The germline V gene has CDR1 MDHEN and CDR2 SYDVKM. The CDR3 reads CASSLKGFYGYTF.

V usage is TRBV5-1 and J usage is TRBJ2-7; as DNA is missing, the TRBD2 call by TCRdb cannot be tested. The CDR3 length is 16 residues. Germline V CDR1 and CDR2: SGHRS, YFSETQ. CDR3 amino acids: CASSLGIGLSSYEQYF.

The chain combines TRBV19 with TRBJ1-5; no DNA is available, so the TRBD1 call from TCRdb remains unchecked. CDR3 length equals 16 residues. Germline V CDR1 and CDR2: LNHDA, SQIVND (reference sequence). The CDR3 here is CASSTEGQGALQPQHF. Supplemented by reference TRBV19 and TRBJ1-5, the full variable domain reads DGGITQSPKYLFRKEGQNVTLSCEQNLNHDAMYWYRQDPGQGLRLIYYSQIVNDFQKGDIAEGYSVSREKKESFPLTVTSAQKNPTAFYLCASSTEGQGALQPQHFGDGTRLSIL.

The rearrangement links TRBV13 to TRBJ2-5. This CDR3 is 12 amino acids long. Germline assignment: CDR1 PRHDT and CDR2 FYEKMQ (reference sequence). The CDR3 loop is CASSSDGETQYF. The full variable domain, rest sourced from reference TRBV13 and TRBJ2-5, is AAGVIQSPRHLIKEKRETATLKCYPIPRHDTVYWYQQGPGQDPQFLISFYEKMQSDKGSIPDRFSAQQFSDYHSELNMSSLELGDSALYFCASSSDGETQYFGPGTRLLVL.

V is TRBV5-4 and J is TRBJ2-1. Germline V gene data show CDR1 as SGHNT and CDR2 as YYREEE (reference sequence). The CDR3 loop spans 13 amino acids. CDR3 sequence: CASSLGLAAGEFF.

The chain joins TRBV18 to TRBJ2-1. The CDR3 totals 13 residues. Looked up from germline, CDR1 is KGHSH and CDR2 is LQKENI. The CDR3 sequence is CASHRVDYNEQFF.

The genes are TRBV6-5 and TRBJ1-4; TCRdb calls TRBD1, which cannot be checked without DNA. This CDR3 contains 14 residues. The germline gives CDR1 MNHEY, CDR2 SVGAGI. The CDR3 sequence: CASSSTGGNEKLFF.

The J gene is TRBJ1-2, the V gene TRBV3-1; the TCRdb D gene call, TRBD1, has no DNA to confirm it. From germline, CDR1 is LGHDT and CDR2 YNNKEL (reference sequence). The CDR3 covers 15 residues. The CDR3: CASSQDGSRVEGYTF.

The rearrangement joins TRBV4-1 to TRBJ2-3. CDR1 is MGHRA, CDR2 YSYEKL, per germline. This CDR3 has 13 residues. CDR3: CASSNLLADTQYF.

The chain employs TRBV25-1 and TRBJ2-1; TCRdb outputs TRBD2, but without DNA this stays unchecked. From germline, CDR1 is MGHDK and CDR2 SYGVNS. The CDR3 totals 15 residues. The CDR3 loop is CASRRTSGGFDEQFF.